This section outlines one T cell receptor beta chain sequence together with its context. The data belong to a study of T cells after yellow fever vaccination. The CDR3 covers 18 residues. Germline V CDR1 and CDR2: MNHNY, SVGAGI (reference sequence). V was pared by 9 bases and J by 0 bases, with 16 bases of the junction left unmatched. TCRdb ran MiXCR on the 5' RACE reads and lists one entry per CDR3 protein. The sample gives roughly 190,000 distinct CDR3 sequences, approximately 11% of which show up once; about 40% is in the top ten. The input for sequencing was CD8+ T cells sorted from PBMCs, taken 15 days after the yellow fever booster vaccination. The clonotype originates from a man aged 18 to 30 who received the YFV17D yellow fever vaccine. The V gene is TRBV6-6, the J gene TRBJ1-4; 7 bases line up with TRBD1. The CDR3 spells CARSHSVQGSATNEKLFF. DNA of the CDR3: TGTGCCAGGAGTCACTCCGTACAGGGGTCAGCAACTAATGAAAAACTGTTTTTT.